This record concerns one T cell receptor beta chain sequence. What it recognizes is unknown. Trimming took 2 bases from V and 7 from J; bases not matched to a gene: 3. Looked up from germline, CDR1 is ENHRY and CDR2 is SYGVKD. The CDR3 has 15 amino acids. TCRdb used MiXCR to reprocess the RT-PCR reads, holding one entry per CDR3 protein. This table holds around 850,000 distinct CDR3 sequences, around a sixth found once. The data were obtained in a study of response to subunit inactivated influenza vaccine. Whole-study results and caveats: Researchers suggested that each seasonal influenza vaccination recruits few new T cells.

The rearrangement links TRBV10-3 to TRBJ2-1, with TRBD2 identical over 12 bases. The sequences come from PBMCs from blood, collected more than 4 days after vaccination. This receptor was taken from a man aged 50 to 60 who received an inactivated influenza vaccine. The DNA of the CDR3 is TGTGCCATCAGTGAGCGGACTAGCGGGATGAATGAGCAGTTCTTC. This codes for CAISERTSGMNEQFF.